The following is a TCR beta chain sequence with its context. This clone was seen only once. Its antigen is currently not known. Nothing much larger sits one base from this clone, and base qualities are not available. CDR1 and CDR2, looked up from the germline V gene, are SGHTA and FQGNSA. V and J are trimmed by 7 bases and 9 bases, and the gene matches miss 12 bases of the junction. Spanning cysteine to phenylalanine, the CDR3 consists of 15 amino acids. CDR3 DNA only is kept here, 45 bases in frame from base 1. The data were taken from a study of Ad26.COV2.S vaccination and SARS-CoV-2 variants (dated by TCRdb to about 2021). Notes on the research overall: Donors in the vaccine arm were drawn from COV1001, a phase I-IIa trial of Ad26.COV2.S in healthy adults that was multicentre, randomized, double-blind and placebo-controlled. Ad26.COV2.S was given intramuscularly at 5x10^10 or 1x10^11 viral particles, as a single shot or as two shots 56 days apart. TCRbeta repertoire sequencing served as the tool for gauging how specific and how broad the SARS-CoV-2-reactive T cell receptors were following Ad26.COV2.S vaccination. A total of some 30 samples were included in the TCR-sequenced set, comprising approximately 20 Ad26.COV2.S vaccine recipients, 5 placebo recipients and 8 SARS-CoV-2 convalescent individuals. Participants in the trial were split at random into five groups of five each, receiving low-dose or high-dose Ad26.COV2.S once or twice, or else placebo on both occasions. Throughout the experiments and outcome assessment, investigators stayed blinded to trial group allocation.

The immunoSEQ Assay was the method used to sequence TCRbeta CDR3 regions. After extraction, genomic DNA underwent amplification by bias-controlled multiplex PCR, followed by high-throughput sequencing. The study's processing was this. Collapsing and filtering of sequences were performed to quantify the absolute abundance of each unique TCRbeta CDR3 region. T cell fraction was estimated by normalizing TCRbeta template counts to usable DNA, which was measured by amplifying reference genes present in all nucleated cells. Repertoire TCRs were annotated as SARS-CoV-2-specific when V gene, CDR3 amino acid sequence and J gene were exactly matched to a known reactive TCR set. The reference SARS-CoV-2 TCR set was derived from MIRA and filtered for enrichment in COVID-19-positive ImmuneCODE repertoires, a step that removed public or cross-reactive TCRs. Based on the MIRA antigens, annotated TCRs were further analysed at the level of specific ORF or position within ORF. Breadth was defined as the number of annotated unique rearrangements divided by the total number of unique productive rearrangements, and depth was defined as the summed frequency of the annotated unique rearrangements. Two-sided Wilcoxon rank-sum tests were used to compare TCR breadth between groups. TCRdb's version of the immuneACCESS table is confined to in-frame rearrangements and falls short of the full clone set. An unresolved V gene accounts for under half of the shortfall where checked; the remainder is of unknown origin. The V and J calls and clone size were taken over from that table, and D and trimming were inferred from the DNA. This sample gives approximately 300,000 clones in total; around 85% of them show up just once. In total, the top ten clones hold approximately 2.1% of the sample.

The study at large found these results: Substantial breadth of spike-specific CD8+ and CD4+ T cell responses was reported after vaccination. The authors noted that total T cell responses may have been underestimated by the TCR breadth and depth analyses. The study was not powered to compare responses between vaccine doses or regimens. Higher spike-specific TCR breadth was observed in Ad26.COV2.S recipients than in placebo recipients (P = 0.0014). Vaccine and placebo recipients had similar non-spike TCR breadth, a finding consistent with the vaccine containing only spike.

The sample's treatment or condition label, in plain terms: 15 to 20 received Ad26.COV2.S at low or high dose, single or two shots; five or six received placebo; per-sample allocation not given. Repertoires of vaccine and placebo recipients were sequenced from samples taken on day 63 after the first injection. Between 29 July and 7 August 2020, Cohort 1b enrolled 25 adults aged 18-55 years at one site in Boston, USA. Ad26.COV2.S was a replication-incompetent adenovirus type 26 vector that expressed a prefusion-stabilized SARS-CoV-2 spike protein derived from the original Wuhan strain. This clonotype was obtained from a person between 18 and 60 years old who received the Ad26.COV2.S COVID-19 vaccine or a placebo. Sequenced material: peripheral blood, taken in a trial of Ad26.COV2.S vaccine versus placebo. The chain couples TRBV7-2 to TRBJ2-2, with 9 bases aligning to TRBD2. The nucleotides read TGTGCCAGCACCTGGGGCGGGGGGGGACCCCGGGAGCTGTTTTTT. Its protein is CASTWGGGGPRELFF.